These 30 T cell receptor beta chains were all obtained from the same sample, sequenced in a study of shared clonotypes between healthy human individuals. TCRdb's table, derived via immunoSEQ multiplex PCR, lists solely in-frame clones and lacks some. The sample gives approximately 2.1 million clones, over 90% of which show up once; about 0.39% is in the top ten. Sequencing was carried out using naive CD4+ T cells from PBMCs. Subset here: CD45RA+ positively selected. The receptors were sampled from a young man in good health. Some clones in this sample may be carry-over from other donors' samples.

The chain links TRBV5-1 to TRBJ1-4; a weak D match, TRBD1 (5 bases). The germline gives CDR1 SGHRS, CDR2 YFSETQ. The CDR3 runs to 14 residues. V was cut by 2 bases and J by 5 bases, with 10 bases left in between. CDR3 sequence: CASSFAEGNEKLFF. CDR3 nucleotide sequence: TGCGCCAGCAGCTTCGCGGAGGGGAATGAAAAACTGTTTTTT.

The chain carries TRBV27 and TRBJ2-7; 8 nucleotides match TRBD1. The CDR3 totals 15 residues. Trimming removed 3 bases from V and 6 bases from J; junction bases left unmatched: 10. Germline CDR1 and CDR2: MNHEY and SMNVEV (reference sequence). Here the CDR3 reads CASSLKQGVWGEQYF. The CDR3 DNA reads TGTGCCAGCAGTTTGAAACAGGGGGTTTGGGGCGAGCAGTACTTC.

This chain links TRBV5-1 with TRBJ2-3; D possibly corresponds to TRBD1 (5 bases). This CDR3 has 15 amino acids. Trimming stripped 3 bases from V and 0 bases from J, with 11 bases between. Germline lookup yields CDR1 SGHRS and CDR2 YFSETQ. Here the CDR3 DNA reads TGCGCCAGCAGCTCTCTGACAGCTAGCACAGATACGCAGTATTTT. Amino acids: CASSSLTASTDTQYF.

The chain's CDR3 is CSVENSPYEQYF. CDR3 in DNA: TGCAGCGTTGAAAACAGCCCCTACGAGCAGTACTTC. The J gene is TRBJ2-7, the V gene TRBV29-1; D ambiguous. The V gene lost 2 bases and the J gene lost 2 bases, with 7 bases spanning the gap. Germline assignment: CDR1 SQVTM and CDR2 ANQGSEA. This CDR3 has 12 residues.

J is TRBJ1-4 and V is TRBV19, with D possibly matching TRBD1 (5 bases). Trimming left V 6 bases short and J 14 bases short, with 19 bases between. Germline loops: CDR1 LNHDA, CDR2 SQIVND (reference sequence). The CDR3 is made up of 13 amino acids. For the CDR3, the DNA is TGTGCCAGTAGCCAGACAGACTCCATAAATCTGTTTTTT. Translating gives CASSQTDSINLFF.

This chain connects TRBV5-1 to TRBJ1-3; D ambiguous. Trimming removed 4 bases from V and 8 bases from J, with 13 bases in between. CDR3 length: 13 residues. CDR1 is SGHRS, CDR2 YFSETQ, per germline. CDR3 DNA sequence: TGCGCCAGCAGCCCCGCGGGAAAGGACACCATATATTTT. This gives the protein CASSPAGKDTIYF.

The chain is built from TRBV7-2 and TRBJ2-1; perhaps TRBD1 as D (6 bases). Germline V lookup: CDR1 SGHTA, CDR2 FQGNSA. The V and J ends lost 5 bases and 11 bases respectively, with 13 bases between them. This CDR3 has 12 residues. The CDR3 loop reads CASSQPGQKQFF. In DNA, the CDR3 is TGTGCCAGCAGCCAACCCGGACAGAAGCAGTTCTTC.

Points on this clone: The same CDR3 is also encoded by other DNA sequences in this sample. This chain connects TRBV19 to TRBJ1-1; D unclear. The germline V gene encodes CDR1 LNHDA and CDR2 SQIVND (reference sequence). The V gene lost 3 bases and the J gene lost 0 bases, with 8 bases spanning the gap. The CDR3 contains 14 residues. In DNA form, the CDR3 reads TGTGCCAGTAGTATTCGGGGTTTGAACACTGAAGCTTTCTTT. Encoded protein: CASSIRGLNTEAFF.

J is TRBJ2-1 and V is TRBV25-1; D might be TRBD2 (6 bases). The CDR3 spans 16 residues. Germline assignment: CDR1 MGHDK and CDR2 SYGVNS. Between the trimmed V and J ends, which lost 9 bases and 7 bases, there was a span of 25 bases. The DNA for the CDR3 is TGTGCCAGACCCTTACGGTCGGAGGGCAATGGGAATGAGCAGTTCTTC. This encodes CARPLRSEGNGNEQFF.

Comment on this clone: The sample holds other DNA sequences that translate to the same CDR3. The CDR3 loop is CASSLVGRGNTGELFF. The CDR3 coding sequence is TGCGCCAGCAGCTTGGTGGGCAGAGGGAACACCGGGGAGCTGTTTTTT. The J gene is TRBJ2-2, the V gene TRBV5-1; no definite D call. Germline V gene sequence: CDR1 SGHRS, CDR2 YFSETQ. Trimming left V 0 bases short and J 1 base short, with 10 bases between. The CDR3 length is 16 residues. The entire variable domain, with the rest obtained from reference TRBV5-1 and TRBJ2-2, is as follows: KAGVTQTPRYLIKTRGQQVTLSCSPISGHRSVSWYQQTPGQGLQFLFEYFSETQRNKGNFPGRFSGRQFSNSRSEMNVSTLELGDSALYLCASSLVGRGNTGELFFGEGSRLTVL.

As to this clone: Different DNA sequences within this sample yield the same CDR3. For the CDR3, the DNA is TGTGCCAGCAGCCGGGACAGCTCCTACGAGCAGTACTTC. Translation: CASSRDSSYEQYF. The V and J genes are TRBV7-8 and TRBJ2-7; 7 bases are a match to TRBD1. Germline V gene lookup returns CDR1 SGHVS and CDR2 FQNEAQ. The V segment lost 5 bases and the J segment 0 bases; nucleotides outside the gene matches: 1. The CDR3 runs 13 residues.

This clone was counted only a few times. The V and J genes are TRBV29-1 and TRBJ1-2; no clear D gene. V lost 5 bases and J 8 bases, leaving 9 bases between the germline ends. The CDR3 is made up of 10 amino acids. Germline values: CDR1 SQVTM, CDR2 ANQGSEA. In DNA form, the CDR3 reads TGCAGCGTTCCCTGGCAGGGCTACACCTTC. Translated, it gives CSVPWQGYTF. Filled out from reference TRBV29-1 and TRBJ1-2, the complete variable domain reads SAVISQKPSRDICQRGTSLTIQCQVDSQVTMMFWYRQQPGQSLTLIATANQGSEATYESGFVIDKFPISRPNLTFSTLTVSNMSPEDSSIYLCSVPWQGYTFGSGTRLTVV.

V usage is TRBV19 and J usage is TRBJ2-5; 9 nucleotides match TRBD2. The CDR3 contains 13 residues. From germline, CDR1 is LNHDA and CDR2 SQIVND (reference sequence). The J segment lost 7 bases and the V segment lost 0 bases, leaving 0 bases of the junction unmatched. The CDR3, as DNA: TGTGCCAGTAGTATAGAAGCGGGGGGGACCCAGTACTTC. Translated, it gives CASSIEAGGTQYF.

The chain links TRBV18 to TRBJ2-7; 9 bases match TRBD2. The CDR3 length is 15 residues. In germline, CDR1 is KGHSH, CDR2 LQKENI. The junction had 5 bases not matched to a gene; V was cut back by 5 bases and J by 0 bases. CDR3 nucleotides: TGTGCCAGCTCAACGACTAGCGGAGCCTCCTACGAGCAGTACTTC. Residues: CASSTTSGASYEQYF.

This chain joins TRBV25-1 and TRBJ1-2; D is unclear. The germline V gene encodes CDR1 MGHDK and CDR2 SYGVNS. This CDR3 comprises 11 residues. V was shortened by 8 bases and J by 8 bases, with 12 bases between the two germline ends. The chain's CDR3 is CASSSGGGYTF. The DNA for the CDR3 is TGTGCCAGCTCCAGCGGAGGGGGCTACACCTTC.

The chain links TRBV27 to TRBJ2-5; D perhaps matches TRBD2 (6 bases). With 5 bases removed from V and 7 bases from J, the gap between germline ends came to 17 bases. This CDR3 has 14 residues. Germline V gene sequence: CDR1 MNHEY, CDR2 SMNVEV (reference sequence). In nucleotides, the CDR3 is TGTGCCAGCAGTCCAGGGATGGAGGGACGGACCCAGTACTTC. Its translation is CASSPGMEGRTQYF.

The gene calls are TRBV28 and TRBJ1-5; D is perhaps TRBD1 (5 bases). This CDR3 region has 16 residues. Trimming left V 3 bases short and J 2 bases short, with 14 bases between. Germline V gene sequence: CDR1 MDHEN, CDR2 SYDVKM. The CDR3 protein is CASSFYGALGNQPQHF. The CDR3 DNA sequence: TGTGCCAGCAGTTTCTACGGGGCGCTAGGCAATCAGCCCCAGCATTTT.

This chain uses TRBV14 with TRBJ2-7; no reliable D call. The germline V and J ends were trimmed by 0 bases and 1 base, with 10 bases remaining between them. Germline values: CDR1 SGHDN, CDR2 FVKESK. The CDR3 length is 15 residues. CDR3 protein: CASSQDRVRSYEQYF. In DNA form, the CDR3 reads TGTGCCAGCAGCCAAGATCGCGTTAGGTCCTACGAGCAGTACTTC. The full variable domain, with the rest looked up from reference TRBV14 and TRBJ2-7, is EAGVTQFPSHSVIEKGQTVTLRCDPISGHDNLYWYRRVMGKEIKFLLHFVKESKQDESGMPNNRFLAERTGGTYSTLKVQPAELEDSGVYFCASSQDRVRSYEQYFGPGTRLTVT.

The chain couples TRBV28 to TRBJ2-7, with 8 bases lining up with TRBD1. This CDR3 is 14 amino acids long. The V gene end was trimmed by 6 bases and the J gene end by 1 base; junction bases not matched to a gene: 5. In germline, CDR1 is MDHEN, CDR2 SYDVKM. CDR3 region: CASRGTGPSYEQYF. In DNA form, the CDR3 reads TGTGCCAGCAGGGGGACAGGCCCTTCCTACGAGCAGTACTTC.

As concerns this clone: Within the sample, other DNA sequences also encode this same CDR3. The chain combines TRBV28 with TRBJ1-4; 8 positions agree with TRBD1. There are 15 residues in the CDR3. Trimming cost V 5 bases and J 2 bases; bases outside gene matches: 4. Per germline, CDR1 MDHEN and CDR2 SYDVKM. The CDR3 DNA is TGTGCCAGCAGTAGCCAGGGGGCGACTAATGAAAAACTGTTTTTT. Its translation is CASSSQGATNEKLFF.

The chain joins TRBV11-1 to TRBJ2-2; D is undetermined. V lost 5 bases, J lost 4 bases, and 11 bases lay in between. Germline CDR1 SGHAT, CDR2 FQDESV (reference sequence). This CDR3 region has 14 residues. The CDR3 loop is CASSPVRATGELFF. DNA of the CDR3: TGTGCCAGCAGCCCCGTACGGGCCACCGGGGAGCTGTTTTTT.

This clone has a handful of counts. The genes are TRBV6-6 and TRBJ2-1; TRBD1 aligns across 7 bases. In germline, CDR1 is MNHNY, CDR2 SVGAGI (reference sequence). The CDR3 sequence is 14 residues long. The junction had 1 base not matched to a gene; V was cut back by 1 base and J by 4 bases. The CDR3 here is CASSYYRGYNEQFF. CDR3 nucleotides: TGTGCCAGCAGTTACTACAGGGGTTACAATGAGCAGTTCTTC.

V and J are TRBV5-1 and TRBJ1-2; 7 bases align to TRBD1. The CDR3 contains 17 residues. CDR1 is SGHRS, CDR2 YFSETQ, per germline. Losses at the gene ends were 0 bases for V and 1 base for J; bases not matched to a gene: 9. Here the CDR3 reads CASSLAGTERGNYGYTF. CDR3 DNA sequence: TGCGCCAGCAGCTTGGCCGGGACAGAAAGAGGTAACTATGGCTACACCTTC. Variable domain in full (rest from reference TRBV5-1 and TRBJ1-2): KAGVTQTPRYLIKTRGQQVTLSCSPISGHRSVSWYQQTPGQGLQFLFEYFSETQRNKGNFPGRFSGRQFSNSRSEMNVSTLELGDSALYLCASSLAGTERGNYGYTFGSGTRLTVV.

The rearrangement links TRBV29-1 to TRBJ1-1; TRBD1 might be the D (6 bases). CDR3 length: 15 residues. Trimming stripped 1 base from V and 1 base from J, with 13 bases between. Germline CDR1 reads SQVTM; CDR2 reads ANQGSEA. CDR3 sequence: CSVEAVEGGNTEAFF. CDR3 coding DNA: TGCAGCGTTGAAGCGGTCGAGGGGGGGAACACTGAAGCTTTCTTT. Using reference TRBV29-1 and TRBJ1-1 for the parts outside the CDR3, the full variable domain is SAVISQKPSRDICQRGTSLTIQCQVDSQVTMMFWYRQQPGQSLTLIATANQGSEATYESGFVIDKFPISRPNLTFSTLTVSNMSPEDSSIYLCSVEAVEGGNTEAFFGQGTRLTVV.

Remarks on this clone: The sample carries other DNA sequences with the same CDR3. This chain's CDR3 is CASSIRVGNQPQHF. DNA for the CDR3: TGTGCCAGTAGTATAAGAGTTGGCAATCAGCCCCAGCATTTT. This chain connects TRBV19 to TRBJ1-5; D gene uncertain. Germline-derived CDR1 and CDR2 are LNHDA and SQIVND (reference sequence). V was clipped by 2 bases and J by 2 bases, with 7 bases between them. This CDR3 is 14 amino acids long. Complete variable domain (other parts from reference TRBV19 and TRBJ1-5): DGGITQSPKYLFRKEGQNVTLSCEQNLNHDAMYWYRQDPGQGLRLIYYSQIVNDFQKGDIAEGYSVSREKKESFPLTVTSAQKNPTAFYLCASSIRVGNQPQHFGDGTRLSIL.

CDR3 loop: CASLDRASNQPQHF. CDR3 DNA: TGTGCCAGCCTGGACAGGGCTAGCAATCAGCCCCAGCATTTT. The rearrangement uses TRBV6-1 and TRBJ1-5, with TRBD1 identical over 8 bases. Germline V gene data show CDR1 as MNHNS and CDR2 as SASEGT. Trimming removed 8 bases from V and 0 bases from J; junction bases left unmatched: 3. The CDR3 is made up of 14 amino acids.

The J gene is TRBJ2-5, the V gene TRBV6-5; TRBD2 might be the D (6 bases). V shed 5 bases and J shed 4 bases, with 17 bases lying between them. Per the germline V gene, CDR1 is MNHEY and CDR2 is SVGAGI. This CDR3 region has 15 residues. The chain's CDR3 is CASSTPGLMGETQYF. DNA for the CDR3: TGTGCCAGCAGTACACCGGGACTGATGGGAGAGACCCAGTACTTC.

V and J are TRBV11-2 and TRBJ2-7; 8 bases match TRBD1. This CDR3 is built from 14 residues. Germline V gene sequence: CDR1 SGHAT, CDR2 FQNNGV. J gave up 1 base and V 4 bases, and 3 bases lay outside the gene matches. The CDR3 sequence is CASSSWTGSYEQYF. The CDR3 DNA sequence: TGTGCCAGCAGCTCATGGACAGGGTCCTACGAGCAGTACTTC. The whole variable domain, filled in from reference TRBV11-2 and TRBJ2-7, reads EAGVAQSPRYKIIEKRQSVAFWCNPISGHATLYWYQQILGQGPKLLIQFQNNGVVDDSQLPKDRFSAERLKGVDSTLKIQPAKLEDSAVYLCASSSWTGSYEQYFGPGTRLTVT.

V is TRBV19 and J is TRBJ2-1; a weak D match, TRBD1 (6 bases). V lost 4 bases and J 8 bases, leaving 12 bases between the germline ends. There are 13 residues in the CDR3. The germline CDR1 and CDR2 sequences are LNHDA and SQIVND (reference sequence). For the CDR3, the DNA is TGTGCCAGTAGTAGGGGACATGGAGATGAGCAGTTCTTC. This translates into CASSRGHGDEQFF.

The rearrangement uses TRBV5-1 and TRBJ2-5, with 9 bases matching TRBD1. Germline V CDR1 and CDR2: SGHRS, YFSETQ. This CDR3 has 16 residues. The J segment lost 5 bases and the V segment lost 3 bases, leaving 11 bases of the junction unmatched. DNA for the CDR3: TGCGCCAGCAGCTCCTTATCCGGGACAGGGAGGGAGACCCAGTACTTC. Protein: CASSSLSGTGRETQYF.